Sequencing of this T cell receptor (beta chain) was carried out in a study of blood T cell repertoires in COVID-19. Study overall: Both acute and convalescent COVID-19 samples were obtained from the United States, Italy and Spain. Sources were T cells, B-cell-depleted T cells, or PBMCs; the material itself was cDNA or gDNA.

The CDR3 contains 12 residues. The germline V gene has CDR1 SGHAT and CDR2 FQNNGV. Trimming pared 3 bases from V and 9 bases from J, leaving 9 bases between. Authors' processing steps: Estimation of nucleated cell counts relied on the amplification of reference gene primers. Clones were read by immunoSEQ multiplex PCR, and TCRdb kept only the in-frame ones, dropping some. The D gene and trimming were derived from the DNA, and the V and J assignments and clone size from that table. The repertoire includes some 25,000 clones, 85% to 90% of them detected once, and around 7.6% sits in the top ten. The V call is TRBV11-2, the J call TRBJ2-1; D call uncertain. Sequencing was done on a sample of peripheral blood. This sequence was found in a human donor in a cohort sampled during active COVID-19. CDR3 in amino acids: CASSLYAVEQFF. The CDR3 region has the DNA TGTGCCAGCAGCTTGTATGCGGTTGAGCAGTTCTTC.